This T cell receptor beta chain was profiled in a study of follicular helper T cells after annual influenza vaccination. Study-level points and caveats: Only roughly 8.5-23% of analyzed cells yielded productive TCRB sequences.

Details on this clone: No antigen is known for it.

Measured with immunoSEQ multiplex PCR; TCRdb has only the in-frame clones, and not every one. The sample records some 9,900 clones, around 81% being singletons. Time point specified: 2014-2015 season, 7 days after vaccination. Donors were community-dwelling with no influenza vaccine in the prior 6 months. Each time point used about 35 to 110 mL of blood. The CDR3 is made up of 15 amino acids. V was shortened by 3 bases and J by 1 base, with 13 bases between the two germline ends. Per germline, CDR1 SGHRS and CDR2 YFSETQ. This TCR was recovered from an adult who received the influenza vaccine. The chain couples TRBV5-1 to TRBJ1-2; D call uncertain. The sample in question was CXCR5- memory CD4+ T cells sorted from blood, obtained 7 days after influenza vaccination. The chain's CDR3 is CASSSGSGVNYGYTF. The CDR3 DNA is TGCGCCAGCAGCTCGGGAAGTGGTGTTAACTATGGCTACACCTTC.